These T cell receptor beta chains were read from a single sample in a study of beta chain features in type 1 diabetes. Sequenced by immunoSEQ multiplex PCR; TCRdb stores in-frame clones only, minus some. The sample contains 150,000 to 200,000 clones, roughly 65% of which appear only once. The sequenced material came from naive CD4+ T cells from blood. These receptors were collected from a man aged 25 to 40 with type 1 diabetes. The CDR3 runs from the conserved cysteine through the conserved F or W. Fields, in order: CDR3 length, V gene, J gene, clone size, D gene, CDR3 DNA, CDR3 protein. D genes are given only for firm matches. Some rows have no size entry. The others give once, few or many, or a class for an expanded clone.

12	TRBV28	TRBJ2-5	once	NA	TGTGCCAGCGGACACCCCTCAGTCCGAAATCACTTC	CASGHPSVRNHF
15	TRBV7-2	TRBJ2-7	NA	TRBD1	TGTGCCAGCAGCTTCCAGCCGGGACAGTCCGACGAGCAGTACTTC	CASSFQPGQSDEQYF
11	TRBV20-1	TRBJ2-1	NA	NA	TGCAGTGCCCGGCTAGTGAATGAGCAGTTCTTC	CSARLVNEQFF
15	TRBV10-3	TRBJ2-1	NA	TRBD2	TGTGCCATCAGTGTAGCGGGGGGCTCCTACAATGAGCAGTTCTTC	CAISVAGGSYNEQFF
14	TRBV29-1	TRBJ2-1	NA	NA	TGCAGCGTTGTAAGAGGGTATTCCTACAATGAGCAGTTCTTC	CSVVRGYSYNEQFF
12	TRBV29-1	TRBJ1-4	NA	NA	TGCAGCGTTGAAGTGGGACTCGAAAAACTGTTTTTT	CSVEVGLEKLFF
15	TRBV6-1	TRBJ1-5	once	NA	TGTGCCAGCAGTGTACACGCTTTAAAAGATCAGCCCCAGCATTTT	CASSVHALKDQPQHF
14	TRBV30	TRBJ2-2	NA	NA	TGTGCCTGGAGCGGGGGAGCTAACACCGGGGAGCTGTTTTTT	CAWSGGANTGELFF
15	TRBV29-1	TRBJ1-1	NA	NA	TGCAGCGTTGAAGATCTCTACAGGGAGGACACTGAAGCTTTCTTT	CSVEDLYREDTEAFF
12	TRBV11-2	TRBJ2-7	NA	NA	TGTGCCAGCATCCAACAGGGTGTCGAGCAGTACTTC	CASIQQGVEQYF
15	TRBV6-5	TRBJ2-4	NA	NA	TGTGCCAGCAGTAATCCTAGCGATATGGGGAACATTCAGTACTTC	CASSNPSDMGNIQYF
13	TRBV29-1	TRBJ2-1	NA	NA	TGCAGCGTTGTTGACAGACCGGACAATGAGCAGTTCTTC	CSVVDRPDNEQFF